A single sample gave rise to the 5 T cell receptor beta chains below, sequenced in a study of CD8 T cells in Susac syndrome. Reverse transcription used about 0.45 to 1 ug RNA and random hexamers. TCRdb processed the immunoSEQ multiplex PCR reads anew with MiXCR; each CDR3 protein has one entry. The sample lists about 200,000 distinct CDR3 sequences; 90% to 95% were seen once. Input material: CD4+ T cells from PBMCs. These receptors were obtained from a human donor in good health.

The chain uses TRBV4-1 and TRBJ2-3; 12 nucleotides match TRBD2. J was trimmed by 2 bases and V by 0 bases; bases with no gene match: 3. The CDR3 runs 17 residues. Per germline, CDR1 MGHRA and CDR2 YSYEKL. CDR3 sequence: CASSQEGLAGLTDTQYF. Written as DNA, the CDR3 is TGCGCCAGCAGCCAAGAAGGACTAGCGGGACTCACAGATACGCAGTATTTT.

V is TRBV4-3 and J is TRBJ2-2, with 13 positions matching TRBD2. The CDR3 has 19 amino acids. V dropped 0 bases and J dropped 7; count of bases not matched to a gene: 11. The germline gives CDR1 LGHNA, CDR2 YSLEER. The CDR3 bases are TGCGCCAGCAGCCAAGATCCCCCACTAGCGGGGGGGATAAACGGGGAGCTGTTTTTT. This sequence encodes CASSQDPPLAGGINGELFF.

CDR3 in amino acids: CAWSGVGYEQYV. Here the CDR3 DNA reads TGTGCCTGGAGTGGGGTAGGGTACGAGCAGTACGTC. The chain combines TRBV30 with TRBJ2-7, with D unclear. This CDR3 region has 12 residues. The germline V gene has CDR1 GTSNPN and CDR2 SVGIG (reference sequence). V gave up 1 base and J gave up 4 bases, with 8 bases separating them.

This CDR3 reads CAWSVSGSGELFF. For the CDR3, the DNA is TGTGCCTGGAGTGTATCGGGCTCCGGGGAGCTGTTTTTT. This chain links TRBV30 with TRBJ2-2; D remains unclear. Per germline, CDR1 GTSNPN and CDR2 SVGIG (reference sequence). There are 13 residues in the CDR3. Trimming removed 0 bases at V and 6 bases at J, with 8 bases between.

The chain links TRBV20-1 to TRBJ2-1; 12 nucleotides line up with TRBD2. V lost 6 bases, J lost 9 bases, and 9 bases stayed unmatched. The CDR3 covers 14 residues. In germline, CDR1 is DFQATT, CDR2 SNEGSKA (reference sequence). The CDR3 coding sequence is TGCAGTGCCGCCGGACTAGCGGGGACGAGTGAGCAGTTCTTC. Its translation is CSAAGLAGTSEQFF.